The next 26 T cell receptor beta chains were all read from a single sample in a study of blood T cell repertoires in COVID-19. The table came from immunoSEQ multiplex PCR; TCRdb's copy has only in-frame clones and leaves some out. The sample yields over 80,000 clones, about 88% seen once. Sequencing was done on a sample of peripheral blood. These receptors were obtained from a man older than 75 with active or convalescent COVID-19.

The chain employs TRBV11-2 and TRBJ2-7, with D possibly matching TRBD2 (5 bases). Germline V gene sequence: CDR1 SGHAT, CDR2 FQNNGV. This CDR3 is 12 amino acids long. V dropped 5 bases and J dropped 5 bases, with 10 bases sitting between them. CDR3 sequence reads: CASSRTRNEQYF. CDR3 sequence (DNA): TGTGCCAGCAGCAGAACTAGGAACGAGCAGTACTTC.

This clone came up a few times. CDR3 loop: CASSYLIIDEQYF. CDR3 nucleotide sequence: TGTGCCAGCAGTTACCTTATTATCGACGAGCAGTACTTC. The chain links TRBV6-2 or TRBV6-3 to TRBJ2-7; D ambiguous. This CDR3 is 13 amino acids long. V shed 2 bases and J shed 5 bases, with 10 bases lying between them. The germline gives CDR1 MNHEY, CDR2 SVGEGT.

The V and J genes are TRBV7-9 and TRBJ1-4, with a tentative D call TRBD1 (5 bases). The germline V gene has CDR1 SEHNR and CDR2 FQNEAQ (reference sequence). With 8 bases removed from V and 4 bases from J, the gap between germline ends came to 11 bases. This CDR3 comprises 13 residues. The CDR3 DNA reads as TGTGCCAGCGGAAGGGGCGGTAATGAAAAACTGTTTTTT. This codes for CASGRGGNEKLFF.

CDR3: CASSLAGVGLETQYF. CDR3 DNA: TGTGCCAGCAGCTTAGCGGGAGTAGGTCTGGAGACCCAGTACTTC. This chain uses TRBV7-6 with TRBJ2-5; the D gene is possibly TRBD2 (5 bases). Germline CDR1 SGHVS, CDR2 FNYEAQ. Trimming left V 0 bases short and J 5 bases short, with 13 bases between. This CDR3 spans 15 amino acids. Full variable domain (outside the CDR3, taken from reference TRBV7-6 and TRBJ2-5): GAGVSQSPRYKVTKRGQDVALRCDPISGHVSLYWYRQALGQGPEFLTYFNYEAQQDKSGLPNDRFSAERPEGSISTLTIQRTEQRDSAMYRCASSLAGVGLETQYFGPGTRLLVL.

This clone is a singleton in its sample. The CDR3 here is CASSLDRPNEQFF. The DNA for the CDR3 is TGTGCCAGCAGTTTGGACAGGCCCAATGAGCAGTTCTTC. The chain recombines TRBV11-2 with TRBJ2-1; the match to TRBD1 covers 7 bases. This CDR3 is 13 amino acids long. V shed 6 bases and J 6 bases; nucleotides not matched to a gene: 5. Germline CDR1 SGHAT, CDR2 FQNNGV. The full variable domain, in which reference TRBV11-2 and TRBJ2-1 provide the parts outside the CDR3, is EAGVAQSPRYKIIEKRQSVAFWCNPISGHATLYWYQQILGQGPKLLIQFQNNGVVDDSQLPKDRFSAERLKGVDSTLKIQPAKLEDSAVYLCASSLDRPNEQFFGPGTRLTVL.

The chain combines TRBV6-5 with TRBJ1-5; D is unclear. The V end lost 6 bases, the J end lost 3 bases, and 9 bases lay between the germline ends. CDR1 and CDR2 (germline): MNHEY, SVGAGI. The CDR3 spans 13 residues. CDR3 loop: CASRTSNNQPQHF. CDR3 nucleotide sequence: TGTGCCAGCAGAACTTCAAACAATCAGCCCCAGCATTTT.

This chain connects TRBV27 to TRBJ2-3, with 8 bases aligning to TRBD1. The CDR3 length is 13 residues. Germline trimming cut 10 bases from V and 2 bases from J; bases unmatched to any gene: 5. Per germline, CDR1 MNHEY and CDR2 SMNVEV (reference sequence). The CDR3 nucleotides read TGTGCCACCCAGGGGGCGAACACAGATACGCAGTATTTT. Amino acids: CATQGANTDTQYF.

The rearrangement joins TRBV11-2 to TRBJ2-7; 12 bases match TRBD2. The V gene end was trimmed by 5 bases and the J gene end by 3 bases; junction bases not matched to a gene: 11. Germline values: CDR1 SGHAT, CDR2 FQNNGV. This CDR3 has 17 residues. The DNA for the CDR3 is TGTGCCAGCAGCCCCCTGGTGGGACTAGCGGGCGGCTACGAGCAGTACTTC. Translation gives CASSPLVGLAGGYEQYF.

The genes are TRBV9 and TRBJ2-5; D is undetermined. The ends were cut back, 0 bases at V and 1 base at J, with 4 bases in the middle. In germline, CDR1 is SGDLS, CDR2 YYNGEE. The CDR3 loop spans 13 amino acids. Here the CDR3 DNA reads TGTGCCAGCAGCGTAGCCAGCCAAGAGACCCAGTACTTC. It codes for CASSVASQETQYF.

The chain uses TRBV19 and TRBJ1-2; 10 bases align to TRBD1. The CDR3 totals 22 residues. V lost 0 bases to trimming and J lost 3 bases; unmatched junction nucleotides: 22. Germline loops: CDR1 LNHDA, CDR2 SQIVND (reference sequence). CDR3 sequence: CASSIDFGWDRGSFSGDYGYTF. CDR3 bases: TGTGCCAGTAGTATAGATTTTGGTTGGGACAGGGGAAGTTTTTCTGGTGACTATGGCTACACCTTC.

The chain is built from TRBV5-1 and TRBJ2-7, with 7 bases lining up with TRBD1. The CDR3 has 18 amino acids. Trimming removed 3 bases from V and 0 bases from J; junction bases left unmatched: 15. Per the germline V gene, CDR1 is SGHRS and CDR2 is YFSETQ. The CDR3 nucleotides are TGCGCCAGCAGCTCGACCCCCCGGACAGGCAACTTCTCCTACGAGCAGTACTTC. Translated, it gives CASSSTPRTGNFSYEQYF.

The CDR3 DNA is TGTGCCAGCTCACGAAACGCCGGGGGGAACACCGGGGAGCTGTTTTTT. Its protein product is CASSRNAGGNTGELFF. The chain is built from TRBV18 and TRBJ2-2, with a weak D call TRBD2 (6 bases). Per the germline V gene, CDR1 is KGHSH and CDR2 is LQKENI. This CDR3 spans 16 amino acids. Between the trimmed V and J ends, which lost 4 bases and 1 base, there was a span of 13 bases.

The chain joins TRBV5-1 to TRBJ2-7, with D unresolved. The CDR3 has 15 residues. The germline V and J ends were trimmed by 0 bases and 6 bases, with 16 bases remaining between them. CDR1 is SGHRS and CDR2 is YFSETQ in the germline V gene. The CDR3 DNA is TGCGCCAGCAGCTTGGCGGGTTCGGGTACCAGCGAGCAGTACTTC. Its translation: CASSLAGSGTSEQYF.

This chain links TRBV30 with TRBJ2-3, with D perhaps matching TRBD1 (5 bases). The germline CDR1 and CDR2 sequences are GTSNPN and SVGIG (reference sequence). V lost 4 bases to trimming and J lost 1 base, with 12 bases between them. CDR3 length: 14 amino acids. CDR3 sequence: CAWKWGIRTDTQYF. For the CDR3, the DNA is TGTGCCTGGAAGTGGGGCATCCGCACAGATACGCAGTATTTT.

The V gene is TRBV10-1, the J gene TRBJ2-1; 8 bases agree with TRBD2. The CDR3 runs 15 residues. V trimming: 5 bases; J trimming: 4 bases; junction bases outside the gene matches: 7. Germline loops: CDR1 WNHNN, CDR2 SYGVQD (reference sequence). The CDR3 region has the DNA TGCGCCAGCAGTCCGGGACTAGTCTCATACAATGAGCAGTTCTTC. Protein: CASSPGLVSYNEQFF.

The chain carries TRBV14 and TRBJ2-7, with 10 bases aligning to TRBD2. The germline gives CDR1 SGHDN, CDR2 FVKESK. Trimming cost V 0 bases and J 8 bases; bases outside gene matches: 1. The CDR3 consists of 13 residues. The CDR3, as DNA: TGTGCCAGCAGCCAAGAAGCGGGAGGGAAGCAGTACTTC. This gives the protein CASSQEAGGKQYF.

The rearrangement links TRBV5-1 to TRBJ2-3; 11 nucleotides match TRBD2. The V gene end was trimmed by 2 bases and the J gene end by 3 bases; junction bases not matched to a gene: 5. CDR3 length equals 16 residues. Per the germline V gene, CDR1 is SGHRS and CDR2 is YFSETQ. CDR3 sequence (DNA): TGCGCCAGCAGCTTATACACTAGCGGGAGTACAGATACGCAGTATTTT. It yields the protein CASSLYTSGSTDTQYF.

V usage is TRBV6-5 and J usage is TRBJ2-2; D may be TRBD2 (5 bases). Trimming took 6 bases from V and 8 from J, leaving 7 bases between them. The length of the CDR3 is 11 residues. CDR1 and CDR2 (germline): MNHEY, SVGAGI. This chain's CDR3 is CASRSGGELFF. The CDR3 DNA is TGTGCCAGCAGATCGGGAGGGGAGCTGTTTTTT.

V usage is TRBV12-3 or TRBV12-4 and J usage is TRBJ2-7; D is undetermined. This CDR3 region has 13 residues. Trimming cost V 2 bases and J 2 bases, with 7 bases left between them. The CDR3 DNA reads TGTGCCAGCAGTTTAATCCAGACCTACGAGCAGTACTTC. It encodes CASSLIQTYEQYF.

The V gene is TRBV7-2, the J gene TRBJ1-2; 8 positions match TRBD1. Germline V lookup: CDR1 SGHTA, CDR2 FQGNSA. V lost 4 bases to trimming and J lost 7 bases; unmatched junction nucleotides: 5. The CDR3 totals 13 residues. The CDR3 loop reads CASSSGQGRGYTF. CDR3 sequence (DNA): TGTGCCAGCAGCTCAGGACAGGGTCGTGGCTACACCTTC.

The V gene is TRBV7-9, the J gene TRBJ1-5; D gene unclear. V lost 5 bases to trimming and J lost 4 bases, with 9 bases between them. This CDR3 comprises 13 residues. Germline V gives CDR1 SEHNR, CDR2 FQNEAQ (reference sequence). The CDR3 region is CASSPDGNQPQHF. The CDR3 DNA sequence: TGTGCCAGCAGCCCAGACGGGAATCAGCCCCAGCATTTT.

This chain uses TRBV7-2 with TRBJ1-3, with D perhaps TRBD1 (5 bases). V dropped 1 base and J dropped 0 bases, with 10 bases sitting between them. The CDR3 extends over 16 amino acids. CDR1 and CDR2 from the germline V gene are SGHTA and FQGNSA. CDR3 sequence: CASSLVSGGSGNTIYF. CDR3 coding DNA: TGTGCCAGCAGCTTAGTTTCGGGGGGCTCTGGAAACACCATATATTTT. Complete variable domain (other parts from reference TRBV7-2 and TRBJ1-3): GAGVSQSPSNKVTEKGKDVELRCDPISGHTALYWYRQSLGQGLEFLIYFQGNSAPDKSGLPSDRFSAERTGGSVSTLTIQRTQQEDSAVYLCASSLVSGGSGNTIYFGEGSWLTVV.

In its sample, this clone was seen once. The V gene is TRBV19, the J gene TRBJ2-2; possible D gene TRBD2, 6 bases. CDR1 and CDR2 (germline): LNHDA, SQIVND (reference sequence). Trimming stripped 3 bases from V and 0 bases from J, with 8 bases between. The CDR3 is 15 amino acids. DNA of the CDR3: TGTGCCAGTAGTATCGGGGAGGCGAACACCGGGGAGCTGTTTTTT. Protein product: CASSIGEANTGELFF.

This chain's CDR3 is CASSSDSGTGIGEQFF. The DNA of the CDR3 is TGTGCCAGCAGCTCCGACTCCGGGACAGGTATAGGTGAGCAGTTCTTC. The J gene is TRBJ2-1, the V gene TRBV6-2 or TRBV6-3; 8 bases fit TRBD1. The V gene end was trimmed by 6 bases and the J gene end by 9 bases; junction bases not matched to a gene: 16. Germline V gives CDR1 MNHEY, CDR2 SVGEGT. This CDR3 is built from 16 residues.

The J gene is TRBJ2-1, the V gene TRBV3-1 (or the pseudogene TRBV3-2), with 7 nucleotides matching TRBD1. V gave up 3 bases and J gave up 1 base; unmatched junction bases: 6. The CDR3 length is 16 residues. CDR1 is LGHDT, CDR2 YNNKEL, per germline (reference sequence). The CDR3 sequence is CASSQNRDSSYNEQFF. The CDR3 DNA reads TGTGCCAGCAGCCAGAATCGGGACAGTTCCTACAATGAGCAGTTCTTC.

The V call is TRBV7-9, the J call TRBJ2-2; 8 bases are shared with TRBD1. Germline-derived CDR1 and CDR2 are SEHNR and FQNEAQ (reference sequence). This CDR3 region has 14 residues. The trim removed 1 base at V and 5 bases at J, leaving 0 bases unmatched. In nucleotides, the CDR3 is TGTGCCAGCAGCTTAGGGACAGGGACCGGGGAGCTGTTTTTT. Its translation: CASSLGTGTGELFF.